The rows below give T cell receptor beta chains drawn from one sample of a study of blood T cell repertoires in COVID-19. Method: immunoSEQ multiplex PCR; TCRdb's copy keeps in-frame clones and lacks some. Here the sample spans over 200,000 clones, roughly 87% being singletons. The specimen was peripheral blood. The receptor source for this set is a man aged 35-49 years with active or convalescent COVID-19. Each CDR3 is given with its conserved first and last residue. The order of the fields is clone size, D gene, J gene, V gene, CDR3 protein, CDR3 DNA. D genes are given only for firm matches. Only some rows state a clone size, as once, few, many or a class for expanded clones.

abundance: .; d_gene: TRBD1; j_gene: TRBJ1-3; v_gene: TRBV7-9; CDR3aa: CASSWDRGLRDTIYF; CDR3nt: TGTGCCAGCAGCTGGGACAGGGGGCTTCGCGACACCATATATTTT
abundance: .; d_gene: .; j_gene: TRBJ2-1; v_gene: TRBV10-3; CDR3aa: CAISVGGDDNEQFF; CDR3nt: TGTGCCATCAGTGTTGGCGGGGATGACAATGAGCAGTTCTTC
abundance: many; d_gene: .; j_gene: TRBJ2-7; v_gene: TRBV5-5; CDR3aa: CASSLDFGQPSRYEQYF; CDR3nt: TGTGCCAGCAGCTTGGACTTCGGACAGCCATCCCGATACGAGCAGTACTTC
abundance: few; d_gene: .; j_gene: TRBJ1-2; v_gene: TRBV4-2; CDR3aa: CASSPGGDNYGYTF; CDR3nt: TGTGCCAGCAGCCCTGGGGGCGATAACTATGGCTACACCTTC
abundance: .; d_gene: TRBD1; j_gene: TRBJ1-1; v_gene: TRBV13; CDR3aa: CASSLGGTGRGTEAFF; CDR3nt: TGTGCCAGCAGCTTAGGCGGGACAGGGAGGGGTACTGAAGCTTTCTTT
abundance: .; d_gene: .; j_gene: TRBJ1-1; v_gene: TRBV5-1; CDR3aa: CASSLRGNTEAFF; CDR3nt: TGCGCCAGCAGCTTGAGAGGGAACACTGAAGCTTTCTTT
abundance: .; d_gene: TRBD1; j_gene: TRBJ1-5; v_gene: TRBV15; CDR3aa: CATSRGGTDNQPQHF; CDR3nt: TGTGCCACCAGCAGAGGGGGGACAGATAATCAGCCCCAGCATTTT
abundance: .; d_gene: .; j_gene: TRBJ1-2; v_gene: TRBV9; CDR3aa: CASSVQGSAYGYTF; CDR3nt: TGTGCCAGCAGCGTCCAGGGGTCCGCCTATGGCTACACCTTC
abundance: .; d_gene: TRBD1; j_gene: TRBJ1-2; v_gene: TRBV5-1; CDR3aa: CASSLRTGNYGYTF; CDR3nt: TGCGCCAGCAGCTTAAGGACAGGGAACTATGGCTACACCTTC
abundance: .; d_gene: TRBD2; j_gene: TRBJ2-1; v_gene: TRBV9; CDR3aa: CASSVVPSGYNEQFF; CDR3nt: TGTGCCAGCAGCGTAGTACCTAGCGGTTACAATGAGCAGTTCTTC
abundance: .; d_gene: TRBD2; j_gene: TRBJ2-7; v_gene: TRBV27; CDR3aa: CASSLWSGGTYEQYF; CDR3nt: TGTGCCAGCAGTCTATGGAGCGGGGGCACCTACGAGCAGTACTTC
abundance: .; d_gene: .; j_gene: TRBJ2-7; v_gene: TRBV5-1; CDR3aa: CASSLYLDSRRLYEQYF; CDR3nt: TGCGCCAGCAGCTTATATCTGGACAGCCGGAGGCTCTACGAGCAGTACTTC
abundance: few; d_gene: .; j_gene: TRBJ1-1; v_gene: TRBV4-1; CDR3aa: CASSQRRGGGEAFF; CDR3nt: TGCGCCAGCAGCCAACGCAGGGGAGGGGGTGAAGCTTTCTTT